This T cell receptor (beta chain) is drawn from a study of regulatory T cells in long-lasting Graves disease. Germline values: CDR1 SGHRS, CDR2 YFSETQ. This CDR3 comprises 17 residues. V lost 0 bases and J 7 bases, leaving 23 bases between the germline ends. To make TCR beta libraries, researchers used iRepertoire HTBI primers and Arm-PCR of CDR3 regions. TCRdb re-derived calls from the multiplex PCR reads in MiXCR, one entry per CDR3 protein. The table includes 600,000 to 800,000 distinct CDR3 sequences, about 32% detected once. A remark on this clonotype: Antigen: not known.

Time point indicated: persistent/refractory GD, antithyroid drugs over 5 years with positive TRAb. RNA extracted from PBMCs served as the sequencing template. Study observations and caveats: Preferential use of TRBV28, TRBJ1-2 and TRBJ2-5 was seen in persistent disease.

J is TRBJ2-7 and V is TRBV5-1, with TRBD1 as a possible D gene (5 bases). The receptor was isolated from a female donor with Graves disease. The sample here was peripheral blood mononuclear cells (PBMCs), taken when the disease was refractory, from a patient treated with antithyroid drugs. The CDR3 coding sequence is TGCGCCAGCAGCTTGGAAGTTGCTGGCAGGGCCCATCGGGAGCAGTACTTC. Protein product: CASSLEVAGRAHREQYF.